This record looks at one T cell receptor beta chain sequence and its context. The antigen this receptor binds is unknown. Per-base qualities were not stored, and no clone one base away is much larger. These data come from a study of cytomegalovirus exposure and HLA in healthy donors (dated by TCRdb to 2016 to 2017). The study in broad terms: In an earlier analysis of some 550 of the donors, 276 Gb of sequence data and some 100 million unique TCR beta sequences from about 179 million T cells were reported. Five DR-DQ haplotypes were handled as single units for association and clustering because linkage in the cohort was strong. HLA typing included class I and class II loci at four-digit resolution. Typing coverage differed by locus: A, B, C, DRB1 and DQB1 were typed in about 620-640 donors, DQA1 in about 510, DPA1 in around 610, and DPB1 in around 490. In a later analysis, previously published TCR beta repertoires from 600 to 850 donors were re-analyzed and high-resolution HLA genotyping was added so that TCR occurrence patterns could be studied. An early release that covered roughly 600 HLA-typed donors contained around 300 gigabases of sequencing data and tens of millions of unique TCR sequences. Among the roughly 390 genotyped donors, approximately 77% belonged to the genetic ancestry cluster associated with self-reported Caucasian donors. In a later genetic analysis, genome-wide SNP genotypes for about three fifths of the roughly 670 donors were used, and that subset was treated as a discovery cohort. Along with the approximately 670-subject first cohort, a separate validation cohort of 120 different subjects was used. On average, around 230,000 unique TCR beta nucleotide sequences were sequenced per donor among 300 to 500 genotyped donors of the cohort, with 15% to 20% of those sequences being non-productive. In the later analysis, no new phenotypic data were used to find candidate immune exposures; instead, reliance was placed on TCR beta sequences and their occurrence across donors. Alongside the repertoire data, information on donor age, sex, ethnicity and CMV serostatus was compiled. To predict cytomegalovirus infection status, the study combined high-throughput TCR immunosequencing, statistical association of individual TCRs with disease status, and machine learning. The aim of the study was to test whether cataloging public T cell receptors could identify signatures of past pathogen exposure. An earlier analysis of around 580 of the donors used high-throughput TCR beta sequencing to judge whether each TCR beta V gene segment behaved as functional or pseudogenic. Every discovery cohort repertoire had been produced on one sequencing platform. The study used immunosequencing to profile the T cell repertoires of approximately 690 subjects and linked those repertoires to cytomegalovirus serostatus. General findings and caveats noted by the study authors: In a later genetic analysis, fewer N-insertions in productive TCRs were reported among donors in an Asian-associated ancestry cluster than the 666-donor mean. A further reported finding was that TCR beta sequences accurately predicted the HLA-A and HLA-B alleles for most subjects in the first cohort. Presence/absence analyses assumed roughly uniform sequencing depth across donors, an assumption that may not hold. Only TCR beta chains were sequenced in this cohort, and the absence of alpha or paired-chain data limited detectable features. The authors suggested that the approach could potentially be extended to other disease states and immunological phenotypes. A later analysis found that TCR association rates varied across HLA loci, with DRB1 alleles showing the most associated TCRs and HLA-C alleles the fewest. The only immune exposure information available for the cohort was CMV serostatus. Broadly in line with IMGT annotations, most TCR beta V segments showed up in productive rearrangements about 87% or about 30% of the time in an earlier analysis of 587 of the donors. Because the 87-base-pair reads could not distinguish some IMGT-functional V segments, including TRBV6-2 and TRBV6-3, those segments were excluded. The earlier analysis of almost 600 of the donors excluded about 16 rarely observed V segments, including chromosome 9 orphons, because counts were too low. In the study, some 180 TCR beta chains were listed as associated with cytomegalovirus. Because some donors lacked HLA typing at each locus, the association tests relied only on the typed subset. Correlated functional status among segregating V segments might reflect linkage disequilibrium, but an unknown experimental factor could not be ruled out. A later analysis reported that several top co-occurrence clusters appeared linked to parvovirus B19, influenza, CMV and Epstein-Barr virus. V-gene and J-gene trimming of TCR beta chains was associated with a missense DCLRE1C variant in a later genetic analysis, and the association was replicated in an independent cohort. A few of the identified cytomegalovirus-associated TCR beta chains were confirmed in vitro to be specific for cytomegalovirus antigens. In a later analysis, HLA-associated TCR beta chains showed more clonal expansion and lower generation probabilities than non-associated chains that were equally common. In a later analysis, about 16,000 TCR beta sequences were associated with specific HLA alleles at a false discovery rate of 0.05. Across donors, most TCR sequences were observed very rarely, whereas some public TCRs were present in many individuals. Strong co-occurrence of HLA alleles, especially DR and DQ, made assigning TCR associations to individual alleles difficult. Cytomegalovirus status was reported to be diagnosed by the classifier with high specificity and sensitivity in both the original and validation cohorts. A cluster of highly shared sequence variants was judged likely to be a technical artifact of the sequencing pipeline. In a later analysis, most CMV-associated TCR beta chains were found to appear HLA-restricted, with HLA associations seemingly driven largely by CMV exposure.

The cohort comprised several hundred healthy bone marrow donors. Cohort members were all nominally healthy when sampled, although unrecorded immune exposures were likely present. The donor tested CMV seronegative, placing the donor among the 352 seronegative members of the cohort. A peripheral blood sample was provided by each donor, and peripheral blood mononuclear cells were used for TCR beta sequencing. Genomic DNA was extracted from the blood cell samples with the Qiagen DNeasy Blood Extraction Kit. The library was produced with the immunoSEQ multiplex PCR assay. A mixture of 60 forward primers for TCR Vbeta segments and 13 reverse primers for TCR Jbeta segments was used in the multiplex PCR. Amplification of the CDR3 region of rearranged TCR beta genes was performed with a multiplex PCR assay on genomic DNA. The amplified TCR beta libraries were sequenced on the Illumina HiSeq System as 87-base-pair reads. Per the authors' processing: Across the 666 repertoires, a later analysis counted 80 million or so unique TCR beta chains, roughly 11 million of which were shared by at least two donors. Raw reads were error-corrected and collapsed into unique sequences by a nearest-neighbor algorithm in which closely related sequences were merged to remove PCR and sequencing errors. To assign V, D and J gene segments, CDR3 sequences were aligned to IMGT reference sequences. For a sequence to be retained, at least a six-nucleotide match to both a V gene segment and a J gene segment was required. A rearrangement counted as productive if the CDR3 had no stop codons and remained in frame with V and J, and every other rearrangement counted as non-productive. CDR3 was defined by IMGT convention, running from the second conserved V-encoded cysteine to the conserved J-encoded phenylalanine. Sequences without an unambiguous match to a single V gene segment were excluded from the earlier analysis of 500 to 700 of the donors. In an earlier analysis of about 590 of the donors, a V segment was called functional when productive rearrangements were above 56.7%, and segregating when the standard deviation between donors exceeded 5%. A statistical classification framework was built for diagnosing cytomegalovirus status from the catalog of TCR beta chain sequences. A later analysis assigned V and J genes by comparing TCR nucleotide sequences with IMGT/GENE-DB human TR gene sequences. A later analysis assigned CDR3 sequences and most-parsimonious VDJ recombination scenarios with the TCRdist pipeline. In a later analysis, each TCR beta chain was defined by its CDR3 amino acid sequence together with its V-gene family, and reads without a unique V-gene family were excluded. As a way to deal with suspected cross-contamination and a sequencing artifact, a later analysis dropped roughly 620 nucleotide sequences that were highly shared and had low generation probability. For each public chain, a later analysis derived a clonal expansion index from normalized ranks of inferred template counts within each repertoire. Generation probabilities in a later analysis came from a VDJ recombination model fitted to out-of-frame rearrangements, and those results were checked against IGoR. In a later analysis, hypergeometric tests were used to score TCR-TCR, TCR-HLA and TCR-CMV co-occurrence, with a repertoire-size bias correction applied to TCR pairs. False discovery rates were estimated in a later analysis by permuting HLA or CMV assignments 20 times. In a later analysis, co-occurring TCRs were grouped with DBSCAN, and TCRdist sequence similarity was added when clustering was performed within HLA-allele-positive subsets. For co-occurrence clustering, repertoires with fewer than 30,000 or more than 120,000 public chains were excluded, along with roughly 5 repertoires with anomalous nucleotide sharing. TCRdb carries this immuneACCESS record with in-frame sequences only. Its versions omit some clonotypes, under half of them owing to an unresolved V gene in the studies checked, with the rest unexplained. V, J and clone size were drawn from that table, and D and trimming were deduced from the DNA. In this sample the table shows fewer than 350,000 clones, approximately 90% of which occur a single time. Of the sample, approximately 2% is held by the ten largest clones.

V loses 6 bases of germline sequence and J loses 7 bases, and the interval between the two ends is 18 bases. CDR1 and CDR2 (MNHNY, SVGAGI) derive from the germline V gene (reference sequence). The CDR3 has 15 amino acids, counting the end cysteine and phenylalanine. The CDR3 DNA has 45 bases and is translated from base 1. This receptor was obtained from a woman in her late teens or twenties in good health and CMV-seronegative. The chain links TRBV6-6 with TRBJ1-4, and TRBD1 may be the D gene, going by 5 matching bases. Sequenced: PBMCs. The nucleotide sequence reads TGTGCCAGCAGCTGGGCAGGGCAAAAGGGTGAAAAACTGTTTTTT. It translates as CASSWAGQKGEKLFF.